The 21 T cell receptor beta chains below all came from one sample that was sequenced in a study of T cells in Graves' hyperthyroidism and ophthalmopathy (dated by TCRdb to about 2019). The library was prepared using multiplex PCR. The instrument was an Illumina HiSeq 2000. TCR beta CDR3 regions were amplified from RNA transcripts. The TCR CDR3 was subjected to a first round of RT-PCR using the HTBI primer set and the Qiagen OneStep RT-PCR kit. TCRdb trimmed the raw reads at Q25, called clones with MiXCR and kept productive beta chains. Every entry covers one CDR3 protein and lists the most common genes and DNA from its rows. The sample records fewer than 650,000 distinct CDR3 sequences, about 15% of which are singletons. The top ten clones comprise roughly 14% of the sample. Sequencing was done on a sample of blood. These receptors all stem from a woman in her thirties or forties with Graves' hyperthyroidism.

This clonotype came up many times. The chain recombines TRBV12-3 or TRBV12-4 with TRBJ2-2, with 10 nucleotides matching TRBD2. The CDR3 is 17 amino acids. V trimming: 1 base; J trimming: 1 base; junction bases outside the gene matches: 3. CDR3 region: CASSLELAGGNTGELFF. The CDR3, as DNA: TGTGCCAGCAGTTTAGAGTTAGCGGGGGGGAACACCGGGGAGCTGTTTTTT.

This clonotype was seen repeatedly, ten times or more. This CDR3 is CASSEAPAGTQYNSPLHF. CDR3 DNA: TGTGCCAGCAGTGAAGCTCCGGCAGGGACACAATATAATTCACCCCTCCACTTT. The chain carries TRBV6-1 and TRBJ1-6; perhaps TRBD1 as D (6 bases). The CDR3 is made up of 18 amino acids. Germline loops: CDR1 MNHNS, CDR2 SASEGT. The germline V and J ends were trimmed by 0 bases and 4 bases, with 16 bases remaining between them.

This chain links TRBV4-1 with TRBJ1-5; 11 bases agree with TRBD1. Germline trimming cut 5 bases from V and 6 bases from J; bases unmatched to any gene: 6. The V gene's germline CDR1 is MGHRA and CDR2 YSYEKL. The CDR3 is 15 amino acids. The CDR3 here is CASSEDRGHGQPQHF. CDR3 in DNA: TGCGCCAGCAGCGAGGACAGGGGGCACGGTCAGCCCCAGCATTTT.

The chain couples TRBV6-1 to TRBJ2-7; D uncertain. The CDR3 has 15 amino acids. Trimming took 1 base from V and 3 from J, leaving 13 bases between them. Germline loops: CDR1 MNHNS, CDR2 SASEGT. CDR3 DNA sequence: TGTGCCAGCAGTGAAGAACGTTTTGGAAACTACGAGCAGTACTTC. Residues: CASSEERFGNYEQYF.

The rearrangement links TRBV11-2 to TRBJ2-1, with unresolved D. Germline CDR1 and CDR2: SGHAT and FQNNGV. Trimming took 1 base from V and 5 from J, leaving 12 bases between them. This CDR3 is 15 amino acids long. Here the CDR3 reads CASSLGAGSNNEQFF. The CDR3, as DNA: TGTGCCAGCAGCTTAGGGGCAGGTTCTAACAATGAGCAGTTCTTC.

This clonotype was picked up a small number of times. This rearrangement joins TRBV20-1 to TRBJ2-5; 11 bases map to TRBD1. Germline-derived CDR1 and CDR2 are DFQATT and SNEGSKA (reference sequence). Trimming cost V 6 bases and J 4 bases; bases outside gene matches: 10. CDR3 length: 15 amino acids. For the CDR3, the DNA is TGCAGTGCCCGATCCGGACAGGGGGCAAGAGAGACCCAGTACTTC. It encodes CSARSGQGARETQYF.

Here the CDR3 reads CASSQGGTGRYYGYTF. CDR3 DNA sequence: TGCGCCAGCAGCCAAGGGGGGACAGGCCGTTACTATGGCTACACCTTC. The gene calls are TRBV4-1 and TRBJ1-2; 8 bases are a match to TRBD1. The trim removed 1 base at V and 3 bases at J, leaving 7 bases unmatched. Per germline, CDR1 MGHRA and CDR2 YSYEKL. This CDR3 comprises 16 residues.

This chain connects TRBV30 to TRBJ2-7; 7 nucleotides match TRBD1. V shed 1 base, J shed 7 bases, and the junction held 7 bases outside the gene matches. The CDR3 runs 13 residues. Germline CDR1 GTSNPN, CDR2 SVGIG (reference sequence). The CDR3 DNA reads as TGTGCCTGGAGTGACATAGACAGGGATGAGCAGTACTTC. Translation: CAWSDIDRDEQYF.

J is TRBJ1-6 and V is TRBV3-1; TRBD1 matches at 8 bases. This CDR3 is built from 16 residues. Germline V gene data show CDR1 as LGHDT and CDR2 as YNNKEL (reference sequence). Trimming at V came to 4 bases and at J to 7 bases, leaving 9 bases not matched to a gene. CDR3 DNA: TGTGCCAGCAGCCCGACCCGGGACAGGAGAAATTCACCCCTCCACTTT. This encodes CASSPTRDRRNSPLHF.

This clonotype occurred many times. The CDR3, as DNA: TGTGCCAGCACCGGGAACGGCGGAGGCTACACCTTC. This sequence encodes CASTGNGGGYTF. This chain uses TRBV6-1 with TRBJ1-2; D gene unclear. The CDR3 loop spans 12 amino acids. Germline CDR1 and CDR2: MNHNS and SASEGT. V was trimmed by 7 bases and J by 8 bases, leaving 14 bases between them.

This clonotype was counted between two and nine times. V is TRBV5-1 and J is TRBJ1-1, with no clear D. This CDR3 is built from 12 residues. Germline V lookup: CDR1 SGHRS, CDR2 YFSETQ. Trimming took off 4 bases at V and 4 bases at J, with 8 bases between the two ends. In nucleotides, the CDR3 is TGCGCCAGCAGCATGGGGTCCACTGAAGCTTTCTTT. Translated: CASSMGSTEAFF.

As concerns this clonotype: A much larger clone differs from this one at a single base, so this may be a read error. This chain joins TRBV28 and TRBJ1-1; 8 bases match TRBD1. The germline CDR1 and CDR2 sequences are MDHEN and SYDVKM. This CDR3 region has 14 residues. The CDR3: CASGTGTGNNEAFF. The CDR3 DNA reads TGTGCCAGCGGGACAGGAACTGGGAACAATGAAGCTTTCTTT.

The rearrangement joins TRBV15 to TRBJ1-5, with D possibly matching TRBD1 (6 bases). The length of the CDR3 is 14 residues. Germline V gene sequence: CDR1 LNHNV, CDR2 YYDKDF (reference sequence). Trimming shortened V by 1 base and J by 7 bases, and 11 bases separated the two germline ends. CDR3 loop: CATSRAGRGQPQHF. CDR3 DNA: TGTGCCACCAGCAGAGCCGGCAGGGGACAGCCCCAGCATTTT.

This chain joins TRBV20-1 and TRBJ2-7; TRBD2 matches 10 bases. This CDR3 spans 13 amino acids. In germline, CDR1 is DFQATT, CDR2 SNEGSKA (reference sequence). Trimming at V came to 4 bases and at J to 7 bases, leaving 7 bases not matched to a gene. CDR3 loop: CSATGLAAREQYF. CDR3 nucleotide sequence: TGCAGTGCTACTGGACTAGCGGCAAGGGAGCAGTACTTC.

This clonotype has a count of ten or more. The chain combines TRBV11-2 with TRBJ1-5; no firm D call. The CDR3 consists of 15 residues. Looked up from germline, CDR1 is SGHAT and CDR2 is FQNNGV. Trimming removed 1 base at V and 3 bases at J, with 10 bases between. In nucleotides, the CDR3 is TGTGCCAGCAGCTTAGCGGGATCGAACAATCAGCCCCAGCATTTT. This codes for CASSLAGSNNQPQHF.

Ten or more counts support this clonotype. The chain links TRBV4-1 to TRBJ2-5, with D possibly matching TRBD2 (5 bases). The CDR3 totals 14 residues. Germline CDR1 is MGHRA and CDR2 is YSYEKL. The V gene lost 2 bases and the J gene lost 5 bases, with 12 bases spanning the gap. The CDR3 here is CASSQPTRSETQYF. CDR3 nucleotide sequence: TGCGCCAGCAGCCAACCTACTAGAAGTGAGACCCAGTACTTC.

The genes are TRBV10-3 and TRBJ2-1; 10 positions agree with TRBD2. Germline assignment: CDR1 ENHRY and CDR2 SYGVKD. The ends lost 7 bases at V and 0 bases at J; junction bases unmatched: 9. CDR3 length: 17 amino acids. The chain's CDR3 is CAITRTSGGNSYNEQFF. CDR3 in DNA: TGTGCCATCACCCGGACTAGCGGCGGTAACTCCTACAATGAGCAGTTCTTC.

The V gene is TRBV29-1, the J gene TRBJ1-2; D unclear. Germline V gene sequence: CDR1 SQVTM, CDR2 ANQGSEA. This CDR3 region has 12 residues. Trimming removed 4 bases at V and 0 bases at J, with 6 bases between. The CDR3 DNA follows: TGCAGCGTTGTTAAAGCTAACTATGGCTACACCTTC. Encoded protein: CSVVKANYGYTF.

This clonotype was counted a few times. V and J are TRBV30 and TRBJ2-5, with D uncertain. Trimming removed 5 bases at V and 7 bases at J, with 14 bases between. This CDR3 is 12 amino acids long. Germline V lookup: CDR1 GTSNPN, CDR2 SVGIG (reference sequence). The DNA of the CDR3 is TGTGCCTGGGGGCCTAACCCCCCGACCCAGTACTTC. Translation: CAWGPNPPTQYF.

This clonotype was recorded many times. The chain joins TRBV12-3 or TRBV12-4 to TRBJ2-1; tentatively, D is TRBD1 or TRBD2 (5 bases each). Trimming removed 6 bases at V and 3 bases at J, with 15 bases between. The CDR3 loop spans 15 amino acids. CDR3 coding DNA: TGTGCCAGCAGCCCTACTGGGACCCACTACAATGAGCAGTTCTTC. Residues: CASSPTGTHYNEQFF.

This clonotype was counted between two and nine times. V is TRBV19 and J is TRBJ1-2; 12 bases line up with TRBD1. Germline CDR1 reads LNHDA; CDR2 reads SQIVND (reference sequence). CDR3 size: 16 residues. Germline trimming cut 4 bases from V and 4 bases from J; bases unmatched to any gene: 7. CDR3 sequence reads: CASSKGQGATFYGYTF. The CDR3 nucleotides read TGTGCCAGTAGTAAGGGACAGGGGGCAACATTCTATGGCTACACCTTC.